The rows below give T cell receptor beta chains drawn from one sample of a study of T cells in Graves' hyperthyroidism and ophthalmopathy. Each CDR3 protein is one row after TCRdb ran MiXCR on the multiplex PCR reads. Counted here are roughly 510,000 distinct CDR3 sequences, about 45% occurring once; the ten biggest clones make up 44%. Sequenced material: peripheral blood or thyroid tissue (not recorded which). The receptors here all came from an adult woman with Graves' disease, either hyperthyroidism or ophthalmopathy (not recorded which). Both conserved end residues are part of each CDR3. The order of the fields is J gene, D gene, V gene, clone size, CDR3 protein, CDR3 DNA. The D gene is left open where the match is weak. Clone size is given for some rows only: seen once, a few or many times, or a class if the clone is expanded.

TRBJ1-5 | TRBD1 | TRBV3-1 | - | CASSHGTGQQPQHF | TGTGCCAGCAGCCATGGGACAGGGCAACAGCCCCAGCATTTT
TRBJ1-1 | - | TRBV29-1 | - | CSVWGGEAFF | TGCAGCGTTTGGGGAGGGGAAGCTTTCTTT
TRBJ2-7 | - | TRBV7-6 | - | CASSLGGPAYEQYF | TGTGCCAGCAGCTTAGGGGGTCCGGCCTACGAGCAGTACTTC
TRBJ2-6 | TRBD1 | TRBV28 | - | CATTGQQYSGANVLTF | TGTGCCACTACGGGACAGCAATACTCTGGGGCCAACGTCCTGACTTTC
TRBJ2-5 | - | TRBV4-1 | many | CASSQVRGETQYF | TGTGCCAGCAGCCAAGTCCGGGGAGAGACCCAGTACTTC
TRBJ2-1 | - | TRBV20-1 | - | CSARKSSYNEQFF | TGCAGTGCTAGGAAGAGCTCCTACAATGAGCAGTTCTTC
TRBJ1-3 | - | TRBV29-1 | few | CSVGGKRGNTIYF | TGCAGCGTTGGGGGAAAGCGCGGAAACACCATATATTTT
TRBJ2-6 | - | TRBV7-2 | once | CASSLVARTEAF | TGTGCCAGCAGCTTAGTCGCGAGAACTGAAGCTTTC
TRBJ2-5 | - | TRBV11-1 | - | CASSPLVETQYF | TGTGCCAGCAGCCCCCTAGTAGAGACCCAGTACTTC
TRBJ2-3 | - | TRBV7-2 | many | CASSVQERDTDTQYF | TGTGCCAGCAGCGTCCAAGAACGGGACACAGATACGCAGTATTTT
TRBJ2-6 | - | TRBV7-2 | - | CASSVAAGSSSGANVLTF | TGTGCCAGCAGCGTGGCGGCTGGAAGTAGCTCTGGGGCCAACGTCCTGACTTTC
TRBJ1-2 | TRBD1 | TRBV10-3 | - | CAISGGTGGSGYTF | TGTGCCATCAGTGGAGGGACAGGGGGCAGTGGCTACACCTTC
TRBJ1-3 | TRBD1 | TRBV29-1 | - | CSVGDRNSGNTIYF | TGCAGCGTTGGGGACAGAAACTCTGGAAACACCATATATTTT
TRBJ2-5 | - | TRBV29-1 | few | CSIAGPAGETQYF | TGCAGCATCGCGGGGCCGGCGGGGGAGACCCAGTACTTC
TRBJ1-2 | - | TRBV5-4 | - | CASSRLHRGDYGYTF | TGCGCCAGCAGCCGACTCCACCGGGGCGACTATGGCTACACCTTC
TRBJ2-7 | - | TRBV10-1 | many | CASNEGREKLEQYF | TGCGCCAGCAATGAGGGACGGGAGAAACTCGAGCAGTACTTC
TRBJ1-4 | - | TRBV29-1 | - | CSVRGPTTNEKLFF | TGCAGCGTCAGAGGACCGACAACTAATGAAAAACTGTTTTTT
TRBJ1-5 | TRBD1 | TRBV7-9 | - | CASSRGGQENQPQHF | TGTGCCAGCAGCCGAGGGGGACAGGAGAATCAGCCCCAGCATTTT
TRBJ2-5 | TRBD1 | TRBV12-3/TRBV12-4 | - | CASSRGPRGIGETQYF | TGTGCCAGCAGTAGGGGGCCCCGAGGCATCGGGGAGACCCAGTACTTC
TRBJ1-2 | - | TRBV19 | many | CASGSIRTALYGYTF | TGTGCCAGTGGCTCTATCAGGACAGCTCTCTATGGCTACACCTTC
TRBJ1-6 | - | TRBV7-9 | few | CASSLPGIDSPLHF | TGTGCCAGCAGCTTGCCGGGAATTGATTCACCCCTCCACTTT
TRBJ2-3 | - | TRBV24-1 | few | CATSDPRDKLRFSTDTQYF | TGTGCCACCAGTGATCCCCGGGACAAGCTCCGTTTTAGCACAGATACGCAGTATTTT
TRBJ1-2 | - | TRBV7-2 | many | CASSLSGQKSYGYTF | TGTGCCAGCAGCTTATCGGGCCAAAAGAGCTATGGCTACACCTTC
TRBJ1-3 | TRBD1 | TRBV20-1 | - | CSAMDRSGNTIYF | TGCAGTGCCATGGACAGGTCTGGAAACACCATATATTTT
TRBJ2-7 | TRBD2 | TRBV7-9 | - | CASTLAAGGDYEQYF | TGTGCCAGCACCCTCGCTGCGGGAGGGGACTACGAGCAGTACTTC
TRBJ1-1 | TRBD1 | TRBV9 | - | CASSVGGQGGAFF | TGTGCCAGCAGCGTAGGGGGACAGGGTGGAGCTTTCTTT
TRBJ1-2 | - | TRBV7-6 | - | CASSLGAAGNTF | TGTGCCAGCAGCTTAGGGGCCGCTGGAAACACCTTC
TRBJ1-5 | - | TRBV25-1 | few | CASSNMGDQPQHF | TGTGCCAGCAGCAATATGGGGGATCAGCCCCAGCATTTT
TRBJ2-3 | - | TRBV20-1 | few | CSARVGSVTDTQYF | TGCAGTGCTAGAGTGGGCAGCGTAACAGATACGCAGTATTTT
TRBJ1-5 | - | TRBV2 | - | CASRPQDGNQPQHF | TGTGCCAGCAGGCCGCAGGACGGCAATCAGCCCCAGCATTTT
TRBJ1-4 | TRBD1 | TRBV10-3 | many | CAISESMGQSTGEKLFF | TGTGCCATCAGTGAGTCGATGGGACAGTCGACGGGTGAAAAACTGTTTTTT
TRBJ1-1 | - | TRBV29-1 | - | CSGFRGRGEAFF | TGCAGCGGCTTCAGGGGCCGGGGAGAAGCTTTCTTT
TRBJ1-3 | - | TRBV7-9 | - | CASSLDRPGAGNTIYF | TGTGCCAGCAGCTTAGATCGGCCAGGGGCTGGAAACACCATATATTTT
TRBJ1-5 | TRBD1 | TRBV24-1 | few | CATSDQRQGDGNQPQHF | TGTGCCACCAGTGACCAAAGACAGGGGGATGGCAATCAGCCCCAGCATTTT
TRBJ2-2 | - | TRBV5-1 | once | CASSSRASVGGELFF | TGCGCCAGCAGCTCGAGGGCCTCCGTAGGCGGGGAGCTGTTTTTT
TRBJ2-1 | - | TRBV15 | few | CATSRGREGTFF | TGTGCCACCAGCAGGGGTAGGGAAGGAACGTTCTTC
TRBJ1-1 | - | TRBV29-1 | - | CSLGDNTEAFF | TGCAGCTTAGGGGATAACACTGAAGCTTTCTTT
TRBJ1-2 | - | TRBV29-1 | - | CSVVGPEDGYTF | TGCAGCGTTGTCGGCCCCGAGGATGGCTACACCTTC
TRBJ2-5 | TRBD2 | TRBV29-1 | - | CSAGLAGQETQYF | TGCAGCGCAGGACTAGCGGGACAAGAGACCCAGTACTTC
TRBJ2-7 | - | TRBV29-1 | - | CSVVMGTSYEQYF | TGCAGCGTTGTTATGGGGACAAGCTACGAGCAGTACTTC
TRBJ1-5 | TRBD1 | TRBV12-3/TRBV12-4 | - | CASRPNPRQGASRNQPQHF | TGTGCCAGCAGGCCAAACCCCAGACAGGGGGCGAGTCGCAATCAGCCCCAGCATTTT
TRBJ1-6 | - | TRBV29-1 | many | CSVEDRVGRKDSPLHF | TGCAGCGTTGAAGATCGGGTAGGGAGGAAAGATTCACCCCTCCACTTT
TRBJ2-7 | TRBD1 | TRBV7-9 | - | CASSRGQGKDEQYF | TGTGCCAGCAGCCGGGGACAGGGGAAGGACGAGCAGTACTTC
TRBJ1-1 | - | TRBV15 | - | CATSRELGPVRNTEAFF | TGTGCCACCAGCAGAGAACTGGGTCCAGTTAGGAACACTGAAGCTTTCTTT
TRBJ1-2 | - | TRBV5-1 | - | CASSLGTASTNYGYTF | TGCGCCAGCAGCTTGGGGACAGCAAGTACTAACTATGGCTACACCTTC
TRBJ1-1 | TRBD1 | TRBV4-2 | - | CASSQDDFSRFWTGEGTEAFF | TGTGCCAGCAGCCAAGATGATTTTAGTCGTTTTTGGACAGGGGAGGGCACTGAAGCTTTCTTT
TRBJ2-7 | TRBD2 | TRBV29-1 | - | CSSLADSYEQYF | TGCAGCTCCCTAGCGGACTCCTACGAGCAGTACTTC
TRBJ2-2 | TRBD2 | TRBV9 | - | CASSVSGRDIGELFF | TGTGCCAGCAGCGTTAGCGGGAGAGACATCGGGGAGCTGTTTTTT
TRBJ1-4 | - | TRBV24-1 | many | CATSGGEGEDEKLFF | TGTGCCACCAGTGGAGGAGAAGGGGAGGATGAAAAACTGTTTTTT
TRBJ1-1 | - | TRBV14 | - | CASSPSGGQSGTEAFF | TGTGCCAGCAGTCCGTCGGGGGGGCAGAGTGGGACTGAAGCTTTCTTT
TRBJ1-1 | TRBD1 | TRBV7-2 | few | CASSGTAGTEAFF | TGTGCCAGCAGCGGGACAGCTGGGACTGAAGCTTTCTTT
TRBJ1-5 | TRBD1 | TRBV25-1 | - | CARVWTGGFFNQPQHF | TGTGCCAGGGTTTGGACAGGGGGCTTCTTCAATCAGCCCCAGCATTTT
TRBJ1-1 | - | TRBV25-1 | - | CASGGLGGGNTEAFF | TGTGCCAGCGGCGGTCTTGGAGGAGGGAACACTGAAGCTTTCTTT
TRBJ2-5 | - | TRBV10-3 | - | CAISPGGQTQYF | TGTGCCATCTCTCCCGGTGGACAGACCCAGTACTTC
TRBJ1-1 | - | TRBV20-1 | - | CSARPLMGRSSTEAFF | TGCAGTGCTAGGCCCTTGATGGGGCGATCGAGCACTGAAGCTTTCTTT
TRBJ2-4 | - | TRBV29-1 | few | CSVAKNWGLGNIQYF | TGCAGCGTTGCGAAGAATTGGGGTCTGGGAAACATTCAGTACTTC
TRBJ2-6 | - | TRBV29-1 | many | CSSPQDSGANVLTF | TGCAGCTCACCACAGGACTCTGGGGCCAACGTCCTGACTTTC
TRBJ1-5 | - | TRBV14 | - | CASSQPLLRRQPQHF | TGTGCCAGCAGCCAACCTCTATTGAGACGGCAGCCCCAGCATTTT
TRBJ2-7 | TRBD1 | TRBV29-1 | - | CSGTDRGYEQYF | TGCAGCGGGACAGACAGGGGCTACGAGCAGTACTTC
TRBJ1-2 | TRBD1 | TRBV12-3/TRBV12-4 | once | CASSERTGGGGYTF | TGTGCCAGCAGTGAAAGGACAGGGGGCGGTGGCTACACCTTC